The sequence of this T cell receptor (beta chain) was determined in a study of control samples from healthy donors and cancer patients. Some clones are missing from TCRdb's copy, which holds only in-frame ones; the method was immunoSEQ multiplex PCR. The data hold tens of thousands of clones, with 70% to 90% observed a single time. The CDR3 runs to 16 residues. Germline values: CDR1 WSHSY, CDR2 SAAADI. Trimming took 8 bases from V and 0 from J; bases not matched to a gene: 6. This chain joins TRBV10-2 and TRBJ1-5; 11 bases align to TRBD1. The TCR originated in a woman aged 60-75 years with lung cancer. Material: PBMCs. The CDR3 coding sequence is TGCGCCAGCGGGACAGGGGGTTCGATTAGCAATCAGCCCCAGCATTTT. Protein: CASGTGGSISNQPQHF.